This T cell receptor (beta chain) came from a study of blood T cell repertoires in COVID-19. In the study overall: Sites in the United States, Italy and Spain provided acute and convalescent COVID-19 samples.

In its sample, this clone was seen once. The CDR3 is made up of 15 amino acids. V trimming: 4 bases; J trimming: 8 bases; junction bases outside the gene matches: 9. CDR1 and CDR2 from the germline V gene are SGHNT and YYREEE (reference sequence). Authors' methods: For nucleated cells, counts were estimated from reference gene primer amplification. Profiling relied on immunoSEQ multiplex PCR, and the TCRdb table lists in-frame clones only, not all of them. V, J and clone size derive from that table, while D and trimming were established from the DNA sequence. The profile covers 300,000 to 350,000 clones, with 85% to 90% appearing a single time and 2.5% to 3% taken by the ten largest. Enrollment of patients from Seattle took place during active infection, with longitudinal follow-up.

The sequence was collected from a young woman with COVID-19, enrolled during active disease. V usage is TRBV5-4 and J usage is TRBJ2-1; 10 nucleotides line up with TRBD2. Sequencing was carried out using peripheral blood. The CDR3 region has the DNA TGTGCCAGCAGCAAGGGACTAGCGAGCCGGGATGAGCAGTTCTTC. This gives the protein CASSKGLASRDEQFF.